This T cell receptor (beta chain) was sequenced in a study of blood T cell repertoires in COVID-19. Whole-study context: COVID-19 samples collected from the United States, Italy and Spain covered acute and convalescent phases. Nucleic acid was either cDNA or gDNA, and it came from T cells, B-cell-depleted T cells, or PBMCs.

CDR3 length equals 18 residues. Trimming removed 3 bases from V and 2 bases from J, with 22 bases in between. Germline V gene lookup returns CDR1 KGHSH and CDR2 LQKENI. The assay was immunoSEQ multiplex PCR, and TCRdb's table has in-frame clones only and misses some. The sample has 130,000 to 150,000 clones; roughly 88% are singletons. Everyone who took part was 18 to 89 years old, and they came from about two dozen US areas. Cohorts were determined from participant-reported clinical history. The TCR sequence derives from a woman in her 30s with acute COVID-19. This chain uses TRBV18 with TRBJ1-2, with D perhaps TRBD1 (6 bases). The specimen was PBMCs or T cells enriched from blood (not recorded which). Here the CDR3 reads CASSPFLPGAGTNYGYTF. The CDR3, as DNA: TGTGCCAGCTCACCGTTCCTCCCAGGGGCCGGAACAAACTATGGCTACACCTTC.